The 25 T cell receptor beta chains listed next were all sequenced from one sample in a study of Graves' ophthalmopathy and Graves' hyperthyroidism. The authors amplified TCR beta CDR3 regions from RNA transcripts. A first-round RT-PCR used HTBI primers, followed by a second-round multiplex PCR. In TCRdb, the multiplex PCR reads were re-called with MiXCR into one record per CDR3 protein. The sample records 560,000 or so distinct CDR3 sequences, less than 45% being singletons. Sequencing was done on a sample of peripheral blood or thyroid tissue (not recorded which). The origin of the receptors is an adult man with Graves' hyperthyroidism.

This clonotype was seen ten or more times. The chain carries TRBV15 and TRBJ1-5; no clear D. CDR3 length: 16 amino acids. The germline V gene has CDR1 LNHNV and CDR2 YYDKDF (reference sequence). V was shortened by 5 bases and J by 1 base, with 15 bases between the two germline ends. Written as DNA, the CDR3 is TGTGCCACCAGCTACCCGGGATCGGGGAGCAATCAGCCCCAGCATTTT. This encodes CATSYPGSGSNQPQHF.

The sample holds a few counts of this clonotype. CDR3 DNA: TGTGCCAGCAGTGAAGCAAATTTCTTGACAGGGATCCTTGAAAAACTGTTTTTT. It encodes CASSEANFLTGILEKLFF. This sequence joins TRBV2 and TRBJ1-4; 7 nucleotides match TRBD1. The junction had 14 bases not matched to a gene; V was cut back by 0 bases and J by 7 bases. Germline V lookup: CDR1 SNHLY, CDR2 FYNNEI. This CDR3 region has 18 residues.

This clonotype was recorded at least ten times. This rearrangement joins TRBV7-6 to TRBJ2-7; 7 bases line up with TRBD2. In germline, CDR1 is SGHVS, CDR2 FNYEAQ. CDR3 length: 14 amino acids. V dropped 2 bases and J dropped 2; count of bases not matched to a gene: 3. The CDR3 region is CASSLTSDPYEQYF. The CDR3, as DNA: TGTGCCAGCAGCTTAACTAGCGACCCCTACGAGCAGTACTTC.

This clonotype was recorded many times. The chain combines TRBV6-6 with TRBJ1-2; D might be TRBD1 (5 bases). V lost 5 bases and J lost 0, with 19 bases in between. Germline CDR1 is MNHNY and CDR2 is SVGAGI (reference sequence). CDR3 length equals 17 residues. The CDR3 DNA follows: TGTGCCAGCAGTGAAGCGACCCGACAGTTAGCTAACTATGGCTACACCTTC. Protein: CASSEATRQLANYGYTF.

Of note for this clonotype: A much larger clone sits a single nucleotide away, making a read error possible. The V call is TRBV10-3, the J call TRBJ2-7; the D gene is possibly TRBD1 (7 bases). CDR3 size: 12 residues. The V end was cut by 10 bases, the J end by 7 bases, with 17 bases between. Germline values: CDR1 ENHRY, CDR2 SYGVKD. Here the CDR3 reads CATRGDRREQYF. The CDR3 DNA reads TGTGCCACCAGGGGGGACAGACGGGAGCAGTACTTC.

Worth noting for this clonotype: One end of the junction varies from germline; a read error may be responsible. The chain links TRBV5-5 to TRBJ2-7, with D possibly TRBD1 on 5 matching bases. Looked up from germline, CDR1 is SGHKS and CDR2 is YYEKEE (reference sequence). This CDR3 region has 13 residues. The CDR3 DNA is TGTGCCAGCAGCCAATTAGAACAGGAAGGCAAATTCTTC. Encoded protein: CASSQLEQEGKFF.

The chain combines TRBV19 with TRBJ2-5, with D perhaps given as TRBD1 or TRBD2 (5 bases each). The J call is uncertain, as TRBJ2-7 better fits the DNA end. Looked up from germline, CDR1 is LNHDA and CDR2 is SQIVND (reference sequence). The CDR3 has 13 amino acids. CDR3 DNA sequence: TGTGCCAGTAGTATACCGGGACGGAACGAGCAGTACTTC. Its translation: CASSIPGRNEQYF.

This chain uses TRBV2 with TRBJ1-6; the D is unclear. Germline assignment: CDR1 SNHLY and CDR2 FYNNEI. The CDR3 length is 13 residues. V was pared by 8 bases and J by 6 bases, with 11 bases between. CDR3 DNA sequence: TGTGCCAGCCCGGTCGGAATTAATTCACCCCTCCACTTT. Translating it yields CASPVGINSPLHF.

This clonotype has more than one count but fewer than ten. V gene TRBV25-1 combines with J gene TRBJ2-7; TRBD1 matches at 10 bases. J was trimmed by 3 bases and V by 5 bases; bases with no gene match: 7. Germline-derived CDR1 and CDR2 are MGHDK and SYGVNS. The CDR3 extends over 15 amino acids. The DNA for the CDR3 is TGTGCCAGCAGTTCGAGCCGGGACAGGGGCTACGAGCAGTACTTC. It yields the protein CASSSSRDRGYEQYF.

This clonotype was recorded many times. The chain has TRBV5-8 and TRBJ2-5, with D perhaps being TRBD1 or TRBD2 (6 bases each). Germline CDR1 and CDR2: SGHTS and YDEGEE. CDR3 size: 12 residues. CDR3 region: CVWGARAETQYF. For the CDR3, the DNA is TGTGTTTGGGGGGCGCGTGCTGAGACCCAGTACTTC.

The chain recombines TRBV10-3 with TRBJ1-5, with unresolved D. The CDR3 contains 14 residues. The germline V gene has CDR1 ENHRY and CDR2 SYGVKD. Deletions cut 5 bases from V and 7 bases from J, with 15 bases between. This CDR3 is CAISKWGDRQPQHF. In DNA, the CDR3 is TGTGCCATCAGTAAGTGGGGTGATCGACAGCCCCAGCATTTT.

Only a few counts were recorded for this clonotype. The rearrangement joins TRBV19 to TRBJ2-7; no reliable D call. Germline-derived CDR1 and CDR2 are LNHDA and SQIVND (reference sequence). The V gene lost 7 bases and the J gene lost 0 bases, with 13 bases spanning the gap. CDR3 length: 14 amino acids. CDR3 region: CASTSGGSSYEQYF. CDR3 bases: TGTGCCAGTACCTCGGGTGGCAGCTCCTACGAGCAGTACTTC.

This clonotype was picked up many times. This chain uses TRBV6-2 or TRBV6-3 with TRBJ2-6; D gene uncertain. Trimming shortened V by 5 bases and J by 0 bases, and 5 bases separated the two germline ends. The CDR3 is 14 amino acids. Germline V CDR1 and CDR2: MNHEY, SVGEGT. The CDR3 DNA sequence: TGTGCCAGCAGTCCAAACTCTGGGGCCAACGTCCTGACTTTC. This translates into CASSPNSGANVLTF.

Ten or more counts support this clonotype. The chain links TRBV7-2 to TRBJ2-7; TRBD1 agrees at 9 bases. The CDR3 consists of 16 residues. The V and J ends lost 7 bases and 5 bases, in that order; junction bases with no gene match: 15. Per the germline V gene, CDR1 is SGHTA and CDR2 is FQGNSA. CDR3: CASNPLRTGVFHEQYF. The CDR3 bases are TGTGCCAGCAACCCCCTTAGGACAGGGGTGTTCCACGAGCAGTACTTC.

This clonotype has ten or more counts. This chain uses TRBV9 with TRBJ1-1; 7 nucleotides line up with TRBD1. This CDR3 contains 12 residues. In germline, CDR1 is SGDLS, CDR2 YYNGEE. J was trimmed by 8 bases and V by 4 bases; bases with no gene match: 5. CDR3 sequence: CASSTRQGEAFF. The CDR3 region has the DNA TGTGCCAGCAGCACCCGACAGGGCGAAGCTTTCTTT.

The chain uses TRBV6-6 and TRBJ2-3; D gene unclear. The CDR3 loop spans 14 amino acids. Germline-derived CDR1 and CDR2 are MNHNY and SVGAGI (reference sequence). With 2 bases removed from V and 6 bases from J, the gap between germline ends came to 12 bases. CDR3 sequence (DNA): TGTGCCAGCAGTTACGGGCCTTCGACGGATACGCAGTATTTT. This sequence encodes CASSYGPSTDTQYF.

This clonotype has a count of ten or more. The gene calls are TRBV29-1 and TRBJ1-2; 10 bases agree with TRBD1. Trimming removed 0 bases from V and 8 bases from J; junction bases left unmatched: 12. Germline CDR1 reads SQVTM; CDR2 reads ANQGSEA. This CDR3 spans 16 amino acids. CDR3 in amino acids: CSVEDTPFGQGVGYTF. CDR3 DNA sequence: TGCAGCGTTGAAGATACCCCGTTCGGACAGGGGGTCGGCTACACCTTC.

This clonotype was detected only a few times. The chain recombines TRBV28 with TRBJ2-7; 7 bases map to TRBD1. V gave up 4 bases and J gave up 2 bases; unmatched junction bases: 11. Germline CDR1 reads MDHEN; CDR2 reads SYDVKM. This CDR3 spans 16 amino acids. The CDR3 reads CASSSVWDRDPYEQYF. CDR3 nucleotide sequence: TGTGCCAGCAGTTCAGTCTGGGACAGAGACCCCTACGAGCAGTACTTC. Full variable domain (rest looked up from reference TRBV28 and TRBJ2-7): DVKVTQSSRYLVKRTGEKVFLECVQDMDHENMFWYRQDPGLGLRLIYFSYDVKMKEKGDIPEGYSVSREKKERFSLILESASTNQTSMYLCASSSVWDRDPYEQYFGPGTRLTVT.

In this sample, this clonotype turned up many times. V usage is TRBV19 and J usage is TRBJ1-1; perhaps TRBD1 as D (6 bases). CDR1 and CDR2 (germline): LNHDA, SQIVND (reference sequence). Trimming took off 6 bases at V and 0 bases at J, with 20 bases between the two ends. The CDR3 is made up of 17 amino acids. The CDR3 nucleotides are TGTGCCAGTAGCTTCGGGTGGGGCAGGGGCATGAACACTGAAGCTTTCTTT. Protein product: CASSFGWGRGMNTEAFF.

This clonotype was picked up many times. The chain has TRBV19 and TRBJ1-2; D unclear. Germline CDR1 is LNHDA and CDR2 is SQIVND (reference sequence). V lost 4 bases to trimming and J lost 5 bases, with 11 bases between them. The CDR3 is 13 amino acids. CDR3 sequence (DNA): TGTGCCAGTAGTAATGGGGAAAGATATGGCTACACCTTC. It yields the protein CASSNGERYGYTF.

The genes are TRBV7-9 and TRBJ2-7; 7 bases fit TRBD1. The CDR3 is 14 residues long. The J segment lost 4 bases and the V segment lost 11 bases, leaving 14 bases of the junction unmatched. Per the germline V gene, CDR1 is SEHNR and CDR2 is FQNEAQ (reference sequence). CDR3 sequence reads: CAWSWKGAGYEQYF. For the CDR3, the DNA is TGTGCCTGGAGTTGGAAGGGGGCAGGGTACGAGCAGTACTTC.

This clonotype occurred many times. The rearrangement uses TRBV7-9 and TRBJ1-1; 8 bases are a match to TRBD1. The CDR3 consists of 15 residues. Losses at the gene ends were 7 bases for V and 5 bases for J; bases not matched to a gene: 12. The germline V gene has CDR1 SEHNR and CDR2 FQNEAQ (reference sequence). CDR3 amino acids: CASKPDRGVLTEAFF. Here the CDR3 DNA reads TGTGCCAGCAAACCCGACAGGGGTGTATTAACTGAAGCTTTCTTT.

This clonotype was found many times. This chain uses TRBV27 with TRBJ2-5; unclear D gene. Germline V gives CDR1 MNHEY, CDR2 SMNVEV (reference sequence). The ends were cut back, 11 bases at V and 6 bases at J, with 16 bases in the middle. CDR3 size: 12 residues. The DNA for the CDR3 is TGTGCCTCTTCCGGCGGCGGAAAGACCCAGTACTTC. Encoded protein: CASSGGGKTQYF.

Worth noting for this clonotype: Since a much larger clone is just one base distant, this may be a read error. The chain combines TRBV4-3 with TRBJ2-7; 7 bases align to TRBD1. V gave up 0 bases and J gave up 1 base; unmatched junction bases: 3. Germline V CDR1 and CDR2: LGHNA, YSLEER. The CDR3 is 15 amino acids. The CDR3 sequence: CASSQDPGQSYEQYF. CDR3 DNA sequence: TGCGCCAGCAGCCAAGACCCGGGACAGTCCTACGAGCAGTACTTC.

Many counts were recorded for this clonotype. The V and J genes are TRBV2 and TRBJ1-1, with a weak D call TRBD1 (5 bases). Trimming removed 3 bases at V and 11 bases at J, with 19 bases between. Germline lookup yields CDR1 SNHLY and CDR2 FYNNEI. CDR3 length equals 14 residues. CDR3 sequence: CASSENYGHFLAFF. The CDR3 nucleotides are TGTGCCAGCAGTGAGAACTACGGACATTTTTTGGCTTTCTTT.